The next 17 T cell receptor beta chains were all read from a single sample in a study of regulatory T cells in long-lasting Graves disease. Time point reported: persistent/refractory GD, antithyroid drugs over 5 years with positive TRAb. Extracted RNA from PBMCs served as the source of the TCR library. Arm-PCR of CDR3 regions and iRepertoire HTBI primers were used to build TCR beta libraries. Each CDR3 protein is one row after TCRdb ran MiXCR on the multiplex PCR reads. The sample contains hundreds of thousands of distinct CDR3 sequences, approximately 23% of which appear only once. Sequences were derived from peripheral blood mononuclear cells (PBMCs), sampled when the disease was refractory, from a patient treated with antithyroid drugs. These receptors were collected from a female donor with Graves disease.

V and J are TRBV18 and TRBJ2-7; D not resolved. This CDR3 has 14 amino acids. Germline V lookup: CDR1 KGHSH, CDR2 LQKENI. The V gene lost 3 bases and the J gene lost 4 bases, with 13 bases spanning the gap. This CDR3 reads CASSPNVGLYEQYF. The DNA of the CDR3 is TGTGCCAGCTCACCTAACGTGGGGTTATACGAGCAGTACTTC.

This clonotype was detected many times. This CDR3 is CASSLDPSDIQYF. CDR3 DNA: TGTGCCAGCAGCTTAGACCCATCGGACATTCAGTACTTC. The chain recombines TRBV7-2 with TRBJ2-4; unclear D gene. CDR1 is SGHTA, CDR2 FQGNSA, per germline. V gave up 1 base and J gave up 8 bases, with 9 bases separating them. The CDR3 is made up of 13 amino acids.

The chain recombines TRBV4-1 with TRBJ1-5; tentative D call: TRBD1 (5 bases). CDR1 and CDR2 from the germline V gene are MGHRA and YSYEKL. This CDR3 region has 18 residues. The ends were cut back, 0 bases at V and 3 bases at J, with 18 bases in the middle. The CDR3 loop reads CASSQEKGPGRVNQPQHF. The CDR3, as DNA: TGCGCCAGCAGCCAAGAAAAGGGGCCAGGGCGCGTCAATCAGCCCCAGCATTTT.

Concerning this clonotype itself: This may come from a read error, since a much larger clone is one base off. The rearrangement uses TRBV7-2 and TRBJ1-4; D gene uncertain. The germline V gene encodes CDR1 SGHTA and CDR2 FQGNSA. This CDR3 is 13 amino acids long. CDR3 residues: CASSLSTDDKLLF. CDR3 nucleotide sequence: TGTGCCAGCAGCTTAAGCACGGACGACAAACTGCTTTTT.

This clonotype was observed many times. The V and J genes are TRBV28 and TRBJ2-7; tentative D call: TRBD1 (6 bases). Germline V gene sequence: CDR1 MDHEN, CDR2 SYDVKM. The CDR3 length is 14 residues. V lost 7 bases and J lost 1, with 14 bases in between. DNA of the CDR3: TGTGCCAGCAACCTGGACAGTGGGTCCTACGAGCAGTACTTC. Its translation is CASNLDSGSYEQYF.

This clonotype has at least ten counts. The V and J genes are TRBV20-1 and TRBJ1-4; D ambiguous. Trimming shortened V by 0 bases and J by 8 bases, and 16 bases separated the two germline ends. This CDR3 is built from 15 residues. Germline V gene lookup returns CDR1 DFQATT and CDR2 SNEGSKA (reference sequence). CDR3 nucleotides: TGCAGTGCTAGAGATTCAACGCGGGAAATCGAAAAACTGTTTTTT. Translated, it gives CSARDSTREIEKLFF.

This clonotype was seen a single time. The chain uses TRBV12-3 or TRBV12-4 and TRBJ1-4; weak D call: TRBD1 (5 bases). The CDR3 sequence is 17 residues long. Trimming left V 6 bases short and J 3 bases short, with 20 bases between. The CDR3 spells CASRRGHGVWSNEKLFF. As DNA, the CDR3 is TGTGCCAGCAGAAGAGGACATGGGGTTTGGTCTAATGAAAAACTGTTTTTT.

In its sample, this clonotype was seen many times. The chain is built from TRBV7-2 and TRBJ1-2; D gene unclear. The CDR3 is made up of 17 amino acids. V was cut by 3 bases and J by 2 bases, with 19 bases left in between. From germline, CDR1 is SGHTA and CDR2 FQGNSA. The CDR3: CASSFSAPGRLNYGYTF. In nucleotides, the CDR3 is TGTGCCAGCAGCTTCTCAGCCCCTGGCAGATTGAACTATGGCTACACCTTC.

V and J are TRBV30 and TRBJ1-2, with 8 bases fitting TRBD1. Germline V CDR1 and CDR2: GTSNPN, SVGIG (reference sequence). V dropped 2 bases and J dropped 7; count of bases not matched to a gene: 12. This CDR3 has 15 residues. The CDR3 bases are TGTGCCTGGAGTATGGGACAGGCGCTTGGGGGTGGCTACACCTTC. Protein sequence: CAWSMGQALGGGYTF.

This clonotype turned up a few times. The V call is TRBV7-9, the J call TRBJ2-2, with unresolved D. V was shortened by 0 bases and J by 6 bases, with 8 bases between the two germline ends. CDR1 is SEHNR and CDR2 is FQNEAQ in the germline V gene (reference sequence). The CDR3 length is 14 residues. The CDR3 is CASSLAPGAGELFF. CDR3 coding DNA: TGTGCCAGCAGCTTAGCCCCGGGTGCCGGGGAGCTGTTTTTT.

The chain carries TRBV2 and TRBJ1-2, with a weak D call TRBD1 (5 bases). The V gene's germline CDR1 is SNHLY and CDR2 FYNNEI. This CDR3 contains 13 residues. Trimming removed 5 bases from V and 6 bases from J, with 13 bases in between. The CDR3 sequence is CASSWGSPDGYTF. In DNA form, the CDR3 reads TGTGCCAGCAGTTGGGGCAGTCCCGATGGCTACACCTTC.

This chain links TRBV20-1 with TRBJ1-1; D is possibly TRBD1 (6 bases). From germline, CDR1 is DFQATT and CDR2 SNEGSKA (reference sequence). The CDR3 is made up of 14 amino acids. V lost 1 base to trimming and J lost 1 base, with 10 bases between them. The DNA of the CDR3 is TGCAGTGCTAGAGGCCCAGGGGCGAACACTGAAGCTTTCTTT. Residues: CSARGPGANTEAFF.

In this sample, this clonotype turned up many times. V is TRBV7-2 and J is TRBJ2-7; D not resolved. This CDR3 is built from 11 residues. CDR1 is SGHTA, CDR2 FQGNSA, per germline. V was pared by 6 bases and J by 5 bases, with 8 bases between. The CDR3 nucleotides read TGTGCCAGCAGTTTTACGGACGAGCAGTACTTC. This encodes CASSFTDEQYF. Variable domain in full (rest from reference TRBV7-2 and TRBJ2-7): GAGVSQSPSNKVTEKGKDVELRCDPISGHTALYWYRQSLGQGLEFLIYFQGNSAPDKSGLPSDRFSAERTGGSVSTLTIQRTQQEDSAVYLCASSFTDEQYFGPGTRLTVT.

This clonotype has more than one count but fewer than ten. This sequence may be a read error, since a much larger clone differs from it by one base. The rearrangement joins TRBV12-3 or TRBV12-4 to TRBJ1-3; D unclear. The V end was cut by 8 bases, the J end by 0 bases, with 8 bases between. CDR3 length: 13 amino acids. The CDR3 protein is CASGSISGNTIYF. In DNA form, the CDR3 reads TGTGCCAGCGGCTCAATCTCTGGAAACACCATATATTTT.

With regard to this clonotype: A much larger clone differs by one base, so this may be a read error. The CDR3 does not end in the conserved phenylalanine or tryptophan, so this is likely a read error. The CDR3 here is CASSPRTGGQETQYL. The CDR3 bases are TGTGCCAGCAGTCCCCGGACAGGGGGACAGGAGACCCAGTACCTC. The chain carries TRBV12-3 or TRBV12-4 and TRBJ2-5, with TRBD1 matching 10 bases. The V segment lost 5 bases and the J segment 5 bases; nucleotides outside the gene matches: 8. CDR3 length equals 15 residues.

This chain connects TRBV29-1 to TRBJ2-2; D possibly corresponds to TRBD2 (6 bases). Germline lookup yields CDR1 SQVTM and CDR2 ANQGSEA. Trimming shortened V by 6 bases and J by 4 bases, and 15 bases separated the two germline ends. CDR3 length: 14 amino acids. The CDR3 sequence: CSVEGRGATGELFF. The CDR3 nucleotides are TGCAGCGTGGAGGGGCGGGGAGCCACCGGGGAGCTGTTTTTT.

This clonotype showed up just a few times. The rearrangement joins TRBV5-1 to TRBJ1-1; D is unclear. CDR1 SGHRS and CDR2 YFSETQ come from the germline V gene. The CDR3 loop spans 11 amino acids. Trimming took off 8 bases at V and 3 bases at J, with 8 bases between the two ends. The CDR3 loop is CASSTDTEAFF. CDR3 coding DNA: TGCGCCAGTTCGACGGACACTGAAGCTTTCTTT.